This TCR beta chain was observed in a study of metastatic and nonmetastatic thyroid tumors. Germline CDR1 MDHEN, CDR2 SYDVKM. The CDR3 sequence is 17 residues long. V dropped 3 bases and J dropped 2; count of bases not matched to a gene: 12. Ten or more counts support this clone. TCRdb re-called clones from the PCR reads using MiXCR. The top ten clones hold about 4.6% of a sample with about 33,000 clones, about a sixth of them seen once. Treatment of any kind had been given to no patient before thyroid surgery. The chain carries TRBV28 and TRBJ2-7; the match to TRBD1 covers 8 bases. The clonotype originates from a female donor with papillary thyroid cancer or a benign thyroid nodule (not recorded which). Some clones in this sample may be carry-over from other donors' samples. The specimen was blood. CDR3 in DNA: TGTGCCAGCAGTTTTGGGACAGGCCGTAATCCTGCCTACGAGCAGTACTTC. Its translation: CASSFGTGRNPAYEQYF. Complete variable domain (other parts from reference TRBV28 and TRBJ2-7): DVKVTQSSRYLVKRTGEKVFLECVQDMDHENMFWYRQDPGLGLRLIYFSYDVKMKEKGDIPEGYSVSREKKERFSLILESASTNQTSMYLCASSFGTGRNPAYEQYFGPGTRLTVT.